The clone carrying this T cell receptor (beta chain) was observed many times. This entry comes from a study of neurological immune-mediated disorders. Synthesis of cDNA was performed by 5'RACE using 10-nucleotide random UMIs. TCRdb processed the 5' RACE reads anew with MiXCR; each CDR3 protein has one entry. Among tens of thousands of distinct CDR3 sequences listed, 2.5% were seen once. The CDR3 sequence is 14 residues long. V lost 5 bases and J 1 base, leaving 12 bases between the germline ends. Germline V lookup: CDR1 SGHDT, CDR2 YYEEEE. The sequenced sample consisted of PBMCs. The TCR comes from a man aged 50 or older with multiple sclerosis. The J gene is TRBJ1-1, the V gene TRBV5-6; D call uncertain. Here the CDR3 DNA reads TGTGCCAGCAGTAAGGGCCGTCCGAACACTGAAGCTTTCTTT. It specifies CASSKGRPNTEAFF.